The text below deals with one TCR beta chain. What it recognizes is unknown. This specimen belongs to a study of T cell responses to AZD1222 COVID-19 vaccine. Generated by immunoSEQ multiplex PCR, the TCRdb table keeps only in-frame clones and is missing some. The data contain approximately 220,000 clones, approximately 94% of them singletons. Study-level results: At study baseline, merely five or six AZD1222 recipients were seropositive. Only after the peak T cell response were repertoires sampled.

Per the germline V gene, CDR1 is SNHLY and CDR2 is FYNNEI. CDR3 length equals 12 residues. V was pared by 7 bases and J by 5 bases, with 11 bases between. Sequences were derived from peripheral blood, sampled on day 0 of MenACWY control vaccination. This clonotype was sampled from an adult in good health. J is TRBJ1-1 and V is TRBV2; TRBD1 might be the D (6 bases). CDR3 bases: TGTGCCAGCAATCCCAGGGGAACTGAAGCTTTCTTT. Its translation is CASNPRGTEAFF.